Listed below are T cell receptor beta chains from one sample, sequenced in a study of T cell responses to AZD1222 COVID-19 vaccine. This table comes from immunoSEQ multiplex PCR, and its TCRdb copy is limited to in-frame clones, with some not included. The sample contains about 99,000 clones, 91% of which appear only once. Specimen: peripheral blood, collected on day 0 of AZD1222 vaccination. Every receptor here comes from an adult in good health. Each CDR3 is given with its conserved first and last residue. D genes are given only for firm matches. Clone size, where shown, is once, few, many, or a class for clones that have expanded.

-	-	TRBV30	TRBJ2-2	CAWSPGWAGELFF	TGTGCCTGGTCCCCAGGATGGGCCGGGGAGCTGTTTTTT
-	-	TRBV10-3	TRBJ1-2	CAISKGGGYTF	TGTGCCATCAGCAAGGGAGGCGGCTACACCTTC
few	TRBD2	TRBV7-3	TRBJ2-1	CASSLRGTSGPTYNEQFF	TGTGCCAGCAGCTTAAGAGGGACTAGCGGCCCTACCTACAATGAGCAGTTCTTC
-	TRBD1	TRBV5-6	TRBJ1-2	CASSPDREGYGYTF	TGTGCCAGCAGCCCGGACAGGGAAGGCTATGGCTACACCTTC
-	TRBD2	TRBV19	TRBJ2-2	CASSIDSSGRAGDGELFF	TGTGCCAGTAGTATAGATTCCAGCGGGAGGGCCGGGGACGGGGAGCTGTTTTTT
-	-	TRBV27	TRBJ2-3	CASSLRLTDTQYF	TGTGCCAGCAGTTTACGGCTCACAGATACGCAGTATTTT
-	-	TRBV7-9	TRBJ2-7	CASSLGRQSEQYF	TGTGCCAGCAGCTTAGGACGCCAGAGCGAGCAGTACTTC
-	-	TRBV7-9	TRBJ2-7	CASSHDYKIYEQYF	TGTGCCAGCAGCCACGACTATAAAATCTACGAGCAGTACTTC
-	-	TRBV30	TRBJ2-7	CAVIWRGEQYF	TGTGCCGTGATCTGGCGTGGCGAGCAGTACTTC
once	TRBD1	TRBV18	TRBJ2-1	CASTSGQGTHEQFF	TGTGCCAGCACATCGGGACAGGGTACCCATGAGCAGTTCTTC
-	TRBD2	TRBV28	TRBJ2-1	CASSLASSGKGEQFF	TGTGCCAGCAGTTTGGCGTCTAGCGGGAAGGGTGAGCAGTTCTTC
-	-	TRBV2	TRBJ1-5	CASSLTGTLWVQPQHF	TGTGCCAGCAGTTTGACAGGTACTTTGTGGGTTCAGCCCCAGCATTTT
-	-	TRBV5-1	TRBJ2-7	CASSRGIVGGEQYF	TGCGCCAGCAGCCGTGGTATCGTTGGAGGAGAGCAGTACTTC
-	TRBD2	TRBV14	TRBJ2-1	CASSHGPGLAGVGSYNEQFF	TGTGCCAGCAGCCACGGACCGGGACTAGCGGGAGTGGGCTCCTACAATGAGCAGTTCTTC
-	-	TRBV20-1	TRBJ1-1	CSLGTGTEAFF	TGCAGCCTAGGGACGGGCACTGAAGCTTTCTTT
-	-	TRBV7-9	TRBJ1-6	CASSREVLLNSPLHF	TGTGCCAGCAGCCGAGAAGTATTATTGAATTCACCCCTCCACTTT